This T cell receptor (beta chain) was retrieved from a study of cytomegalovirus exposure and HLA in healthy donors. Generated by immunoSEQ multiplex PCR, the TCRdb table keeps only in-frame clones and is missing some. The sample lists about 360,000 clones, about nine tenths occurring once. As to this clone: What it recognizes is unknown.

Study observations and caveats: While the bulk of TCR sequences proved rare, some public TCRs turned up in many donors. Reports described diagnosis of cytomegalovirus status by the classifier as highly specific and sensitive. In vitro work confirmed that a few CMV-associated chains recognize CMV antigens.

V dropped 7 bases and J dropped 3 bases, with 10 bases sitting between them. The CDR3 covers 12 residues. Germline V gene lookup returns CDR1 SGDLS and CDR2 YYNGEE. The rearrangement links TRBV9 to TRBJ1-2; D might be TRBD1 (6 bases). Sequenced input: PBMCs. The TCR comes from a woman younger than 30 in good health and CMV-seronegative. In DNA form, the CDR3 reads TGTGCCAGCTCACAGGGCGACTATGGCTACACCTTC. Residues: CASSQGDYGYTF.